This TCR beta chain was obtained from a study of blood T cell repertoires in COVID-19. Study summary: Acute-phase and convalescent COVID-19 samples originated in the United States, Italy and Spain. The cDNA or gDNA used as material had been derived from T cells, B-cell-depleted T cells, or PBMCs.

Original handling: Amplification of reference gene primers provided the estimated nucleated cell counts. Sequencing used immunoSEQ multiplex PCR; TCRdb keeps in-frame clones, though not all of them. The V and J calls and the clone size are those of that table, but D and trimming were determined from the DNA. The repertoire holds fewer than 250,000 clones, with 80% to 90% as singletons. Germline lookup yields CDR1 LGHDT and CDR2 YNNKEL (reference sequence). There are 15 residues in the CDR3. V shed 5 bases and J 5 bases; nucleotides not matched to a gene: 7. This TCR was sampled from a man aged 40-49 years with acute or convalescent COVID-19. The J gene is TRBJ1-1, the V gene TRBV3-1 (or the pseudogene TRBV3-2); 11 nucleotides match TRBD1. The sequenced sample consisted of peripheral blood. The CDR3 DNA sequence: TGTGCCAGCAGCTCTAGGACAGGGGGCTTAACTGAAGCTTTCTTT. This gives the protein CASSSRTGGLTEAFF.